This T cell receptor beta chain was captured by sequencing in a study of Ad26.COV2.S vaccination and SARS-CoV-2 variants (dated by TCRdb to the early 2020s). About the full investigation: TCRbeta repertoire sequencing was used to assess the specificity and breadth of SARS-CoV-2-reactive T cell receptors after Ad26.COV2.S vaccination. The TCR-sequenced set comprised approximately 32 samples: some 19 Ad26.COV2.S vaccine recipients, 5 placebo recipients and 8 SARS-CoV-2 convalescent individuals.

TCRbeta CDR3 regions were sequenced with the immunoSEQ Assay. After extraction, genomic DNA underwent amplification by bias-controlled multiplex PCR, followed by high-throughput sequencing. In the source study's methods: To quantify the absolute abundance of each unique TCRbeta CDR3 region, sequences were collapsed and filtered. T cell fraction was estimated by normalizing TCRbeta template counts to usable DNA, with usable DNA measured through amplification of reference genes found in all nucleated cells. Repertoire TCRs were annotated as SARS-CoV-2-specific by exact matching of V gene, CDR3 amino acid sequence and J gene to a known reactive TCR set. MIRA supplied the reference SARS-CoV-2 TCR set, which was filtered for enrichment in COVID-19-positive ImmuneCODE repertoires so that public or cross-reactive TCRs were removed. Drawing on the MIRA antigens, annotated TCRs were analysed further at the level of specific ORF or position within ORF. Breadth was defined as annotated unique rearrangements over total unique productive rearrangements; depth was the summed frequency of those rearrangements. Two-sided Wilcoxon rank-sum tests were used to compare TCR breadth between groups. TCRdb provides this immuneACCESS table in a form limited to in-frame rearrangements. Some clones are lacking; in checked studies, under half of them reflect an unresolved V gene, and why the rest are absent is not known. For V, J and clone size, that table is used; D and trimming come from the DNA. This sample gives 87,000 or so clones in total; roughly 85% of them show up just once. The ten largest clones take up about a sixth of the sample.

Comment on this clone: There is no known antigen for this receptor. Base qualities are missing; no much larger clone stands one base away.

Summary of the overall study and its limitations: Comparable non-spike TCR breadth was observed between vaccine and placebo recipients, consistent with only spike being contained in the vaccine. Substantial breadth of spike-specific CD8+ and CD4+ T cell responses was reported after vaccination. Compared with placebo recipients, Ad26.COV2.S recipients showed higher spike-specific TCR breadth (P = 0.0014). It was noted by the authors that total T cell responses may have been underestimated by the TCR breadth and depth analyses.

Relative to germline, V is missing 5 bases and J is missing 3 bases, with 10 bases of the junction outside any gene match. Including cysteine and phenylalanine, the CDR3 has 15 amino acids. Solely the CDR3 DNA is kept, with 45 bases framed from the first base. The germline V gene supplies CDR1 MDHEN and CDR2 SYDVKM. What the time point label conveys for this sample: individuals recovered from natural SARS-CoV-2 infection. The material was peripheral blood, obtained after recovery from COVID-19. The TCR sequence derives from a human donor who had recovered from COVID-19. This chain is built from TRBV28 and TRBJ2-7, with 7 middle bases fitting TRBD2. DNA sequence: TGTGCCAGCAGTGTGGCGGGACTACAAGACTACGAGCAGTACTTC. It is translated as CASSVAGLQDYEQYF.